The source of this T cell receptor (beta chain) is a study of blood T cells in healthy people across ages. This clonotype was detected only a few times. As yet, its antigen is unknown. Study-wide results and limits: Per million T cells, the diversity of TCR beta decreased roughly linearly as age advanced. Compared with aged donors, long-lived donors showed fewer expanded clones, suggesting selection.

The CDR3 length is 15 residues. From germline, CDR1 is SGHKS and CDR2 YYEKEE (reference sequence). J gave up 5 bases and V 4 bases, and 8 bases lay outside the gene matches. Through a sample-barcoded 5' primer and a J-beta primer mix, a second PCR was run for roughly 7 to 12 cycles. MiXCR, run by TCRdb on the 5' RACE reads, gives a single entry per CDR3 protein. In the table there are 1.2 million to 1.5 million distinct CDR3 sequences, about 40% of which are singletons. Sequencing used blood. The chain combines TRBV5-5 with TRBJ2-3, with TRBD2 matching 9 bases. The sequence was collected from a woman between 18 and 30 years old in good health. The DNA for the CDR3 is TGTGCCAGCAGCCTACCTAGCGGGGCTGGAGATACGCAGTATTTT. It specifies CASSLPSGAGDTQYF. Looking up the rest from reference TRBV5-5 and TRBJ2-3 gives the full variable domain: DAGVTQSPTHLIKTRGQQVTLRCSPISGHKSVSWYQQVLGQGPQFIFQYYEKEERGRGNFPDRFSARQFPNYSSELNVNALLLGDSALYLCASSLPSGAGDTQYFGPGTRLTVL.